The text below deals with one TCR beta chain. This sample was taken from a study of monozygotic twins with inflammatory bowel disease. Germline loops: CDR1 DFQATT, CDR2 SNEGSKA (reference sequence). The CDR3 runs 11 residues. TCRdb re-called the 5' RACE reads and gives one entry per CDR3 protein, without DNA. The table lists approximately 340,000 distinct CDR3 sequences, with approximately 2% in the top ten. The sequence derives from a human donor with ulcerative colitis or Crohn's disease, or a healthy co-twin of an affected twin (not recorded which). Source material: blood. This sequence joins TRBV20-1 and TRBJ2-7; TCRdb's assignment of TRBD1 cannot be checked, as there is no DNA. CDR3 protein: CSTPSSYEQYF.